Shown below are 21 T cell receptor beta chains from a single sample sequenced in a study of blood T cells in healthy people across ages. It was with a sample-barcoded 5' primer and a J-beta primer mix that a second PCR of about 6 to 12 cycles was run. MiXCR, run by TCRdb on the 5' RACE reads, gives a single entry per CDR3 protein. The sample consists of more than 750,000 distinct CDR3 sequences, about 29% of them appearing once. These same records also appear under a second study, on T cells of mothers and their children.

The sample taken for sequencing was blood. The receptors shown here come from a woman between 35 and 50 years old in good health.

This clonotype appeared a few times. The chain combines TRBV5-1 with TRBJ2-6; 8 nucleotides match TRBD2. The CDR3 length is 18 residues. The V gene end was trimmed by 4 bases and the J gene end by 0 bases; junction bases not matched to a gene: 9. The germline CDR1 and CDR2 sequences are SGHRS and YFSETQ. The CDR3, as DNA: TGCGCCAGCAGCGGAGGACTAGCAGTGGACTCTGGGGCCAACGTCCTGACTTTC. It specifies CASSGGLAVDSGANVLTF. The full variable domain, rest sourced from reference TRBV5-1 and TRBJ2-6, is KAGVTQTPRYLIKTRGQQVTLSCSPISGHRSVSWYQQTPGQGLQFLFEYFSETQRNKGNFPGRFSGRQFSNSRSEMNVSTLELGDSALYLCASSGGLAVDSGANVLTFGAGSRLTVL.

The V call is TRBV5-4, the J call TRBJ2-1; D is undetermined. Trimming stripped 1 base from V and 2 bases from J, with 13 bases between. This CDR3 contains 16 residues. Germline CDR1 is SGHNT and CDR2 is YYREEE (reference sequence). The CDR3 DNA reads TGTGCCAGCAGCTTGTCGTCGAGTAGCCCCTACAATGAGCAGTTCTTC. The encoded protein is CASSLSSSSPYNEQFF.

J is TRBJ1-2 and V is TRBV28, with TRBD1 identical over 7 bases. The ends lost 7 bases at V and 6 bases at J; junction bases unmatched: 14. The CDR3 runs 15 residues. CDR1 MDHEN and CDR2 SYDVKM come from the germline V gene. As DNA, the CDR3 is TGTGCCAGCACCACCGACGACAGGGATTCCGATGGCTACACCTTC. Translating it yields CASTTDDRDSDGYTF.

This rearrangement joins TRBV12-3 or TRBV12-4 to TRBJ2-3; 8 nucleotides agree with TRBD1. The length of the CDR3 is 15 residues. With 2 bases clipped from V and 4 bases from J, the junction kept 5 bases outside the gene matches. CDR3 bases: TGTGCCAGCAGTTTACATCCAGGGGGCGCAGATACGCAGTATTTT. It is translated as CASSLHPGGADTQYF.

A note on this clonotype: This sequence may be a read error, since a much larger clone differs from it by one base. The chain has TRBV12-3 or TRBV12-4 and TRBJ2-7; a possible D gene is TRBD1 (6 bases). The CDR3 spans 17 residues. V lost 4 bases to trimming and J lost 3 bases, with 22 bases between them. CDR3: CASSSGTWGQEVYEQYF. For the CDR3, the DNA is TGTGCCAGCAGTTCGGGAACCTGGGGGCAAGAGGTCTACGAGCAGTACTTC.

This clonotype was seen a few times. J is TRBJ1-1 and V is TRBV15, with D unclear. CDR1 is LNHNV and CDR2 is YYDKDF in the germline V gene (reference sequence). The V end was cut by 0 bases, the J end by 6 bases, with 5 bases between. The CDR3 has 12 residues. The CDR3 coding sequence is TGTGCCACCAGCAGAGATCCGGCTGAAGCTTTCTTT. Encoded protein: CATSRDPAEAFF.

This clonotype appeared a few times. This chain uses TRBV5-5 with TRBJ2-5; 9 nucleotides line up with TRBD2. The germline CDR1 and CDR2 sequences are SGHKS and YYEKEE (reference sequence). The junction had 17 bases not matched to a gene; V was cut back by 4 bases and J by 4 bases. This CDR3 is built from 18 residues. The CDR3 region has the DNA TGTGCCAGCAGCCCCCCCGAACTACTGGGACTAGCTGGAGAGACCCAGTACTTC. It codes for CASSPPELLGLAGETQYF. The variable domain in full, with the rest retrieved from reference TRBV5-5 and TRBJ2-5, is DAGVTQSPTHLIKTRGQQVTLRCSPISGHKSVSWYQQVLGQGPQFIFQYYEKEERGRGNFPDRFSARQFPNYSSELNVNALLLGDSALYLCASSPPELLGLAGETQYFGPGTRLLVL.

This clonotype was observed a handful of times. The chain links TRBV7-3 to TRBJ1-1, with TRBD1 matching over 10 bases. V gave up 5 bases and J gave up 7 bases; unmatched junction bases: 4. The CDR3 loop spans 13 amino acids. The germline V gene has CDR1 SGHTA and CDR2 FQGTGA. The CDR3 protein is CASSRDRGGEAFF. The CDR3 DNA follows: TGTGCCAGCAGCCGGGACAGGGGAGGTGAAGCTTTCTTT.

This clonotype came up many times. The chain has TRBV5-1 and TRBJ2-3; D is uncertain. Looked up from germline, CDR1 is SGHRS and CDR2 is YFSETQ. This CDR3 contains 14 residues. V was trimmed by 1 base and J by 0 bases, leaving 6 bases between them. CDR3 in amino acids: CASSLRVSTDTQYF. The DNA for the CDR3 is TGCGCCAGCAGCTTGCGGGTTAGCACAGATACGCAGTATTTT.

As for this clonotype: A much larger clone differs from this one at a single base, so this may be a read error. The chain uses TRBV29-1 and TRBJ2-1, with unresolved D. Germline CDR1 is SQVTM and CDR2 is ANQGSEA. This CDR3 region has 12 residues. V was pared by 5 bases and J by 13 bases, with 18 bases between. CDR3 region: CSVNSPYETQFF. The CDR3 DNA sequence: TGCAGCGTTAATAGCCCCTACGAGACCCAGTTCTTC.

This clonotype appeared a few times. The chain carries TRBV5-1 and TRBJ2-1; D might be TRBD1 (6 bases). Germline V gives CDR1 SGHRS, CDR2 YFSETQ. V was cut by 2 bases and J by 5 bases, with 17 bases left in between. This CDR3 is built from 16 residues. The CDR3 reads CASSFLSGHLNNEQFF. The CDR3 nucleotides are TGCGCCAGCAGCTTTCTGTCGGGACATCTAAACAATGAGCAGTTCTTC.

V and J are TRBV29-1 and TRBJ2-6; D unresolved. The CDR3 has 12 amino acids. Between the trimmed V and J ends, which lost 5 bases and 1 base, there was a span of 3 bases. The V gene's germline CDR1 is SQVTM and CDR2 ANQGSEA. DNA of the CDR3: TGCAGCGTTCAATCTGGGGCCAACGTCCTGACTTTC. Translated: CSVQSGANVLTF.

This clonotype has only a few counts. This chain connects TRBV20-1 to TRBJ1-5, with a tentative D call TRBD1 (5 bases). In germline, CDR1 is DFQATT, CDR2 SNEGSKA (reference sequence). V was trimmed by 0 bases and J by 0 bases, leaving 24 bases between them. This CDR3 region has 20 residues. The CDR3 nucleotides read TGCAGTGCTAGAGATGCAAGGGGCGACTATTTCTCTAATAGCAATCAGCCCCAGCATTTT. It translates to CSARDARGDYFSNSNQPQHF.

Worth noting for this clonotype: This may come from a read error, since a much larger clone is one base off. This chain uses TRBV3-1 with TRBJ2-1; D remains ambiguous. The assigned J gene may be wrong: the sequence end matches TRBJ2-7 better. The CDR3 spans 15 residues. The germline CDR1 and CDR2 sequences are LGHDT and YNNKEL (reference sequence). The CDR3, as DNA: TGTGCCAGCAGCCAAGACTTGAGCTCCTACAATGAGCAGTACTTC. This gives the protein CASSQDLSSYNEQYF.

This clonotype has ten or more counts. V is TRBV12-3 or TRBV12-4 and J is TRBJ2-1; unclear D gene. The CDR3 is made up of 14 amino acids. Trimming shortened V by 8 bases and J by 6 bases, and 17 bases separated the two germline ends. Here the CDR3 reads CASAYASSSNEQFF. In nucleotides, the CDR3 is TGTGCCAGCGCTTATGCCTCCTCTAGCAATGAGCAGTTCTTC.

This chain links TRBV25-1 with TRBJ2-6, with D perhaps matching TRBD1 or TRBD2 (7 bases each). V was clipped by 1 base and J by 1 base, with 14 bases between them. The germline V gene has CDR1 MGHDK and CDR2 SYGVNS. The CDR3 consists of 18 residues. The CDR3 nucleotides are TGTGCCAGCAGTGAATTCCGCAGGGGGGGTTCTGGGGCCAACGTCCTGACTTTC. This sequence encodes CASSEFRRGGSGANVLTF.

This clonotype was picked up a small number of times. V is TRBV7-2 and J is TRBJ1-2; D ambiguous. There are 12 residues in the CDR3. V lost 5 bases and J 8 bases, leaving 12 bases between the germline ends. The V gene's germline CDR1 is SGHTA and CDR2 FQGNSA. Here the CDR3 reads CASSLTTEGYTF. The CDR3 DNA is TGTGCCAGCAGCCTGACCACGGAGGGCTACACCTTC.

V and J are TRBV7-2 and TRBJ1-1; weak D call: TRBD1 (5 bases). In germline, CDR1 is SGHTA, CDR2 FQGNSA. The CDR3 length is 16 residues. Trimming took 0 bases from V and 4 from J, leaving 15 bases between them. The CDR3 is CASSLALRGSSTEAFF. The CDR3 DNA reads TGTGCCAGCAGCTTAGCGCTGAGGGGCAGTAGCACTGAAGCTTTCTTT.

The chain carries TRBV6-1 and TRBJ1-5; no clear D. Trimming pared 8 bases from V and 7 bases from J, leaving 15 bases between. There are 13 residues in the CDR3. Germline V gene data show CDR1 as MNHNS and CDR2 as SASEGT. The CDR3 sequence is CASVLSADQPQHF. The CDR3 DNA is TGTGCCAGCGTACTTTCGGCAGACCAGCCCCAGCATTTT.

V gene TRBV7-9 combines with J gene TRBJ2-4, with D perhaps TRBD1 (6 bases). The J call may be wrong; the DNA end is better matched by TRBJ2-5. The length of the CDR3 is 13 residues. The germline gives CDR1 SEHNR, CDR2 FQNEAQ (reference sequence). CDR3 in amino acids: CASNIGQQETQYF. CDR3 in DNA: TGTGCCAGCAACATAGGACAGCAAGAGACCCAGTACTTC.

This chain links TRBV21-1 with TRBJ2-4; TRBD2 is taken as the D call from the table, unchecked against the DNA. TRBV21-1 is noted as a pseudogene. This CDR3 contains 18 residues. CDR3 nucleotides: TGTGCCAGCAGCAAACTGAGGACTAGCGGGGGATCTCAAAACATTCAGTACTTC. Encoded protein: CASSKLRTSGGSQNIQYF.